The present T cell receptor beta chain was sequenced within a study of cytomegalovirus exposure and HLA in healthy donors (TCRdb year 2017). Concerning the study at large: An earlier analysis of roughly 610 of the donors reported around 280 Gb of sequence data and about 120 million unique TCR beta sequences obtained from some 170 million T cells. To decide whether each TCR beta V gene segment behaved as functional or pseudogenic, an earlier analysis of over 500 of the donors relied on high-throughput TCR beta sequencing. An early release that covered around 590 HLA-typed donors contained about 290 gigabases of sequencing data and tens of millions of unique TCR sequences. The number of donors typed differed by locus, with 629-630 for A, B, C, DRB1 and DQB1, more than 500 for DQA1, approximately 580 for DPA1, and some 440 for DPB1. A later analysis re-examined previously published TCR beta repertoires from several hundred donors and added high-resolution HLA genotyping to investigate patterns of TCR occurrence. Genome-wide SNP genotypes for about 65% of the roughly 670 donors were used in a later genetic analysis, which treated that subset as a discovery cohort. The later analysis used no new phenotypic data to find candidate immune exposures, relying instead on TCR beta sequences and their occurrence across donors. Both class I and class II loci were covered by HLA typing, at four-digit resolution. Besides the first cohort of under 700 subjects, a separate validation cohort made up of over 100 different subjects was used. Donor age, sex, ethnicity and CMV serostatus were compiled alongside the repertoire data. The study aimed to test whether signatures of past pathogen exposure could be identified by cataloging public T cell receptors. To predict cytomegalovirus infection status, the study brought together high-throughput TCR immunosequencing, statistical association of individual TCRs with disease status, and machine learning. Of the 398 genotyped donors, around 81% fell in the genetic ancestry cluster associated with self-reported Caucasian donors. Five DR-DQ haplotypes were handled as single units for association and clustering, since linkage in the cohort was strong. Using immunosequencing, the study profiled T cell repertoires from about 610 subjects and related those repertoires to cytomegalovirus serostatus. Across approximately 420 genotyped donors of the cohort, an average of about 240,000 unique TCR beta nucleotide sequences per donor were sequenced, and approximately 19% of those sequences were non-productive. All discovery cohort repertoires had been generated using a single sequencing platform. The paper's findings and limits, for the study overall: According to the authors, the approach could potentially be generalized to other disease states and immunological phenotypes. Cytomegalovirus status was reported to be diagnosed by the classifier with high specificity and sensitivity in both the original and validation cohorts. In vitro tests confirmed that a few of the cytomegalovirus-associated TCR beta chains recognize cytomegalovirus antigens. A later analysis reported that several top co-occurrence clusters appeared linked to parvovirus B19, influenza, CMV and Epstein-Barr virus. In a later analysis, the rate of TCR association differed among HLA loci, with DRB1 alleles having the most associated TCRs and HLA-C alleles having the fewest. The earlier analysis of approximately 590 of the donors excluded roughly 17 rarely observed V segments, including chromosome 9 orphons, because counts were too low. A further reported finding was that TCR beta sequences accurately predicted the HLA-A and HLA-B alleles for most subjects in the first cohort. Because HLA typing was unavailable for some donors at each locus, only the typed subset was used in association tests. According to a later genetic analysis, donors in an Asian-associated ancestry cluster had fewer N-insertions in productive TCRs than the approximately 650-donor mean. The presence/absence analyses assumed that sequencing depth was roughly uniform across donors, and that assumption may not be true. In a later analysis, some 17,000 TCR beta sequences were associated with specific HLA alleles at a false discovery rate of 0.05. A cluster of highly shared sequence variants was judged likely to be a technical artifact of the sequencing pipeline. Broadly in line with IMGT annotations, most TCR beta V segments showed up in productive rearrangements about 87% or about 30% of the time in an earlier analysis of a few hundred of the donors. The cohort was sequenced for TCR beta chains only, and without alpha or paired-chain data the features that could be detected were limited. For the cohort, immune exposure information was limited to CMV serostatus. Most TCR sequences were seen in very few donors, while some public TCRs were found in many individuals. Because the 87-base-pair reads could not distinguish some IMGT-functional V segments, including TRBV6-2 and TRBV6-3, those segments were excluded. A later analysis found that HLA-associated TCR beta chains were more clonally expanded and had lower generation probabilities than equally common non-associated chains. When HLA alleles, especially DR and DQ, strongly co-occurred, attributing TCR associations to individual alleles was difficult. According to a later analysis, most CMV-associated TCR beta chains appeared to be HLA-restricted, and the HLA associations seemed to be driven largely by CMV exposure. Linkage disequilibrium might explain the correlated functional status among segregating V segments, but an unknown experimental factor could not be ruled out. In the study, around 150 TCR beta chains were listed as associated with cytomegalovirus. V-gene and J-gene trimming of TCR beta chains was associated with a missense DCLRE1C variant in a later genetic analysis, and the association was replicated in an independent cohort.

CDR3 length: 16 amino acids, cysteine to phenylalanine. Only CDR3 DNA is held: 48 bases, read in frame from base 1. For CDR1 and CDR2, the germline V gene lists SGHAT and FQNNGV. V is cut by 4 bases and J by 0 bases, and the space between the germline ends is 16 bases. The method was the immunoSEQ multiplex PCR assay. A mixture of 60 forward primers for TCR Vbeta segments and 13 reverse primers for TCR Jbeta segments was used in the multiplex PCR. The CDR3 region of rearranged TCR beta genes was amplified from genomic DNA with a multiplex PCR assay. The Illumina HiSeq System was used to sequence the amplified TCR beta libraries as 87-base-pair reads. On the authors' methods: In a later analysis, roughly 80 million unique TCR beta chains were counted across the roughly 670 repertoires, and about 10 million of these chains were shared by at least two donors. Raw reads were error-corrected and collapsed into unique sequences by a nearest-neighbor algorithm in which closely related sequences were merged to remove PCR and sequencing errors. To assign V, D and J gene segments, CDR3 sequences were aligned to IMGT reference sequences. For a sequence to be retained, a match of at least six nucleotides was required to both a V gene segment and a J gene segment. Rearrangements were classified as productive when the CDR3 lacked stop codons and remained in frame with V and J, and all other rearrangements were classified as non-productive. Following IMGT convention, CDR3 was defined as the stretch from the second conserved V-encoded cysteine up to the conserved J-encoded phenylalanine. In an earlier analysis of around 640 of the donors, sequences lacking an unambiguous match to a single V gene segment were excluded. An earlier analysis of some 500 of the donors classified V segments as functional when productive rearrangements were above 56.7% and as segregating when the standard deviation between donors was above 5%. A statistical classification framework was built to diagnose cytomegalovirus status from the catalog of TCR beta chain sequences. V and J gene assignment, in a later analysis, came from comparing TCR nucleotide sequences with IMGT/GENE-DB human TR gene sequences. A later analysis assigned CDR3 sequences and most-parsimonious VDJ recombination scenarios with the TCRdist pipeline. A later analysis defined each TCR beta chain by its CDR3 amino acid sequence plus V-gene family, and excluded reads lacking a unique V-gene family. To address suspected cross-contamination and a sequencing artifact, a later analysis removed a few hundred highly shared, low-generation-probability nucleotide sequences. In a later analysis, a clonal expansion index was calculated for each public chain from normalized within-repertoire ranks of inferred template counts. In a later analysis, generation probabilities were computed with a VDJ recombination model fitted to out-of-frame rearrangements, and the resulting probabilities were checked against IGoR. In a later analysis, TCR-TCR, TCR-HLA and TCR-CMV co-occurrence was scored with hypergeometric tests, and a repertoire-size bias correction was applied to TCR pairs. In a later analysis, false discovery rates were estimated by permuting HLA or CMV assignments 20 times. In a later analysis, co-occurring TCRs were grouped using DBSCAN, with TCRdist sequence similarity added in when clustering inside HLA-allele-positive subsets. Repertoires with fewer than 30,000 or more than 120,000 public chains were left out of co-occurrence clustering, as were four to six repertoires with anomalous nucleotide sharing. Not all clones reach the TCRdb copy of this immuneACCESS table, which keeps in-frame sequences only. Checked studies attribute under half of the gap to unresolved V genes and leave the rest unexplained. For V, J and clone size, that table is used; D and trimming come from the DNA. This sample holds about 150,000 clones; less than 80% were observed only once. The ten largest clonotypes hold around 1.9% of the sample.

This clone was counted only a few times. Its antigen is still unknown. Base qualities are missing; no much larger clone stands one base away. The cohort consisted of some 670 healthy bone marrow donors. At the time of sampling, every cohort member was nominally healthy, though immune exposures that went unrecorded were likely present. The donor was CMV seronegative and was included in the group of approximately 350 seronegative cohort members. Every donor gave a peripheral blood sample, and the peripheral blood mononuclear cells from that sample were used for TCR beta sequencing. Genomic DNA extraction from the blood cell samples was performed with the Qiagen DNeasy Blood Extraction Kit.

Material for sequencing was PBMCs. The chain is made from TRBV11-2 and TRBJ2-7; possibly the D gene is TRBD1, per 6 matching bases. The receptor's source is a man aged 30 to 45 in good health and CMV-seronegative. This receptor carries the CDR3 CASSSGTYLSSYEQYF. The bases read TGTGCCAGCAGCTCCGGGACATACCTCAGCTCCTACGAGCAGTACTTC.